This T cell receptor beta chain was captured by sequencing in a study of shared clonotypes between healthy human individuals. With 3 bases removed from V and 7 bases from J, the gap between germline ends came to 23 bases. The CDR3 contains 17 residues. Germline CDR1 is SGDLS and CDR2 is YYNGEE. CD8 cells regarded as naive lacked CD45RO, were positively chosen for CCR7, and omitted terminally differentiated effector memory CD45RA+ cells. Repertoires were generated with immunoSEQ multiplex PCR, while TCRdb's copy carries only in-frame clones and drops some. The sample shows millions of clones, around 93% of them seen only once.

Sequencing was performed on naive CD8+ T cells from PBMCs. The receptor comes from a man younger than 30 in good health. Some clones in this sample may be carry-over from other donors' samples. V is TRBV9 and J is TRBJ1-5, with D unresolved. The CDR3 region is CASSAEPGPNSGQPQHF. The CDR3 DNA sequence: TGTGCCAGCAGCGCGGAGCCCGGGCCAAACTCGGGGCAGCCCCAGCATTTT.